A single sample is the source of the 10 T cell receptor beta chains below, sequenced in a study of glioma-infiltrating T cells after dendritic cell vaccination. Time point denoted: after dendritic cell vaccination, including at tumor progression/relapse. Assay used: immunoSEQ multiplex PCR; TCRdb lists only in-frame clones, some missing. Here the sample spans around 92,000 clones, less than 90% being singletons. Source: blood, taken after dendritic cell vaccination. Receptors were obtained from a human donor with glioblastoma.

This chain uses TRBV5-1 with TRBJ2-3; 9 bases line up with TRBD1. CDR1 SGHRS and CDR2 YFSETQ come from the germline V gene. The CDR3 is 13 residues long. Trimming at V came to 2 bases and at J to 6 bases, leaving 1 base not matched to a gene. The CDR3 sequence: CASSFGQGDTQYF. The CDR3 DNA follows: TGCGCCAGCAGCTTTGGACAGGGGGATACGCAGTATTTT.

J is TRBJ2-3 and V is TRBV10-1, with unresolved D. Trimming stripped 3 bases from V and 6 bases from J, with 13 bases between. Looked up from germline, CDR1 is WNHNN and CDR2 is SYGVQD (reference sequence). CDR3 size: 14 residues. CDR3 in DNA: TGCGCCAGCAGTGAAGACTTCATCGGCGATACGCAGTATTTT. The encoded protein is CASSEDFIGDTQYF.

This clone was seen only a few times. The genes are TRBV29-1 and TRBJ2-2; D may be TRBD1 (6 bases). Germline values: CDR1 SQVTM, CDR2 ANQGSEA. CDR3 length: 15 residues. V lost 2 bases and J lost 6, with 16 bases in between. CDR3 in amino acids: CSVEFLGALSGELFF. CDR3 nucleotide sequence: TGCAGCGTTGAATTTCTGGGGGCTTTGTCCGGGGAGCTGTTTTTT.

This clone was counted between two and nine times. The genes are TRBV9 and TRBJ2-3; no clear D. CDR1 SGDLS and CDR2 YYNGEE come from the germline V gene. This CDR3 has 14 residues. Between the trimmed V and J ends, which lost 4 bases and 4 bases, there was a span of 13 bases. The CDR3 DNA is TGTGCCAGCAGCTCAGCGCATTGGGCAGATACGCAGTATTTT. Protein: CASSSAHWADTQYF.

The chain joins TRBV5-1 to TRBJ2-7; D perhaps matches TRBD2 (6 bases). The CDR3 spans 13 residues. V was cut by 5 bases and J by 4 bases, with 13 bases left in between. The germline V gene has CDR1 SGHRS and CDR2 YFSETQ. The CDR3 protein is CASSGGVGYEQYF. In nucleotides, the CDR3 is TGCGCCAGCAGTGGAGGGGTAGGTTACGAGCAGTACTTC.

The chain has TRBV4-1 and TRBJ2-5; possibly TRBD2 for D (6 bases). This CDR3 is built from 15 residues. Looked up from germline, CDR1 is MGHRA and CDR2 is YSYEKL. The germline V and J ends were trimmed by 4 bases and 5 bases, with 17 bases remaining between them. The CDR3, as DNA: TGCGCCAGCAGCCGAGGGACTCTGCAAGTGGAGACCCAGTACTTC. Translation gives CASSRGTLQVETQYF.

The J gene is TRBJ1-2, the V gene TRBV2; D uncertain. V gave up 3 bases and J gave up 5 bases, with 16 bases separating them. Germline CDR1 is SNHLY and CDR2 is FYNNEI. There are 15 residues in the CDR3. CDR3 DNA sequence: TGTGCCAGCAGTGAGCTGACGGGTACCCTTTATGGCTACACCTTC. Encoded protein: CASSELTGTLYGYTF.

This rearrangement joins TRBV7-8 to TRBJ2-7; D gene ambiguous. The CDR3 has 16 residues. The germline CDR1 and CDR2 sequences are SGHVS and FQNEAQ. Between the trimmed V and J ends, which lost 5 bases and 3 bases, there was a span of 20 bases. CDR3 coding DNA: TGTGCCAGCAGCCCTAGTGGAGCAAGCATAGGCTACGAGCAGTACTTC. This encodes CASSPSGASIGYEQYF.

This chain links TRBV29-1 with TRBJ1-4; D is uncertain. The CDR3 covers 14 residues. Trimming left V 4 bases short and J 0 bases short, with 9 bases between. The germline V gene encodes CDR1 SQVTM and CDR2 ANQGSEA. As DNA, the CDR3 is TGCAGCGTTGGGGTGGGCTCAACTAATGAAAAACTGTTTTTT. Translation: CSVGVGSTNEKLFF.

This chain joins TRBV18 and TRBJ2-7; possibly TRBD2 for D (6 bases). CDR1 is KGHSH and CDR2 is LQKENI in the germline V gene. The CDR3 is 13 residues long. V lost 6 bases and J lost 8, with 17 bases in between. The CDR3 spells CASSRDSQAQQYF. As DNA, the CDR3 is TGTGCCAGCTCCCGGGACTCCCAAGCCCAGCAGTACTTC.